A single sample is the source of the 6 T cell receptor beta chains below, sequenced in a study of shared T cell receptors in the human thymus. Sequencing was performed with immunoSEQ multiplex PCR; in TCRdb, only in-frame clones are kept and a portion is missing. This repertoire shows about 660,000 clones, approximately 87% found once; its top ten account for 0.0095% to 0.012%. This sample was shared with a second study, whose subject was human thymus T cells.

The specimen was thymocytes. The receptors come from a boy under two years old with a congenital heart defect.

The chain couples TRBV11-2 to TRBJ2-2; the match to TRBD2 covers 8 bases. The CDR3 extends over 16 amino acids. V dropped 2 bases and J dropped 2; count of bases not matched to a gene: 4. Germline loops: CDR1 SGHAT, CDR2 FQNNGV. Here the CDR3 DNA reads TGTGCCAGCAGCTTACACGGGAGGGCCAACACCGGGGAGCTGTTTTTT. Its translation is CASSLHGRANTGELFF.

The CDR3 loop is CASSLAGTGVHEQYF. CDR3 nucleotides: TGTGCCAGCAGCTTAGCGGGTACAGGGGTACACGAGCAGTACTTC. The V gene is TRBV7-9, the J gene TRBJ2-7; TRBD1 matches at 7 bases. Germline V CDR1 and CDR2: SEHNR, FQNEAQ (reference sequence). This CDR3 has 15 amino acids. V shed 0 bases and J 5 bases; nucleotides not matched to a gene: 7.

The chain recombines TRBV18 with TRBJ2-7; 10 bases fit TRBD2. CDR1 and CDR2 (germline): KGHSH, LQKENI. This CDR3 has 15 residues. The V and J ends lost 3 bases and 1 base, in that order; junction bases with no gene match: 3. In DNA, the CDR3 is TGTGCCAGCTCACCCAGCGGGAGGGGGTCCTACGAGCAGTACTTC. Protein sequence: CASSPSGRGSYEQYF.

This clone has just one count. The genes are TRBV28 and TRBJ2-3; D uncertain. Germline V lookup: CDR1 MDHEN, CDR2 SYDVKM. CDR3 length: 14 residues. The V and J ends lost 6 bases and 4 bases respectively, with 14 bases between them. Written as DNA, the CDR3 is TGTGCCAGCAGGTCACAAGTTTACGCAGATACGCAGTATTTT. Its translation: CASRSQVYADTQYF.

V is TRBV4-3 and J is TRBJ2-7; 8 positions agree with TRBD1. The germline V gene encodes CDR1 LGHNA and CDR2 YSLEER. The CDR3 runs 14 residues. Unmatched junction bases numbered 7, after V lost 4 bases and J lost 5 bases. CDR3: CASSRRQGRNEQYF. The DNA of the CDR3 is TGCGCCAGCAGCCGCCGACAGGGGAGGAACGAGCAGTACTTC.

The chain uses TRBV7-9 and TRBJ1-1; 10 positions match TRBD1. The ends lost 4 bases at V and 6 bases at J; junction bases unmatched: 5. Germline V gene data show CDR1 as SEHNR and CDR2 as FQNEAQ (reference sequence). This CDR3 is built from 14 residues. Here the CDR3 reads CASSSGQGTPEAFF. CDR3 bases: TGTGCCAGCAGCTCGGGACAGGGGACACCTGAAGCTTTCTTT.